The 17 T cell receptor beta chains presented below share a single source sample, sequenced in a study of cytomegalovirus exposure and HLA in healthy donors. Primers included in the PCR were 60 Vbeta and 13 Jbeta primers. Produced via immunoSEQ multiplex PCR; TCRdb's table is partial and in-frame only. The sample gives 120,000 to 150,000 clones, around 82% of which show up once; roughly 6.2% is in the top ten. The specimen was PBMCs. These receptors were collected from a woman aged 35 to 49 in good health and CMV-seropositive.

The chain carries TRBV7-2 and TRBJ2-3; D is perhaps TRBD1 (6 bases). The germline gives CDR1 SGHTA, CDR2 FQGNSA. V lost 5 bases to trimming and J lost 4 bases, with 13 bases between them. The CDR3 extends over 14 amino acids. This CDR3 is CASSHYRVSDTQYF. For the CDR3, the DNA is TGTGCCAGCAGCCACTACAGGGTGTCAGATACGCAGTATTTT.

This clone was recorded a few times. V gene TRBV7-2 combines with J gene TRBJ2-3, with 8 bases matching TRBD2. CDR1 and CDR2 (germline): SGHTA, FQGNSA. The CDR3 is 15 residues long. V shed 5 bases, J shed 0 bases, and the junction held 4 bases outside the gene matches. As DNA, the CDR3 is TGTGCCAGCAGCCCTACTAGCGGAAGCACAGATACGCAGTATTTT. This sequence encodes CASSPTSGSTDTQYF.

The gene calls are TRBV18 and TRBJ2-1; 9 bases match TRBD2. Germline assignment: CDR1 KGHSH and CDR2 LQKENI. The CDR3 is 15 residues long. J lost 8 bases, V lost 1 base, and 6 bases had no gene match. This chain's CDR3 is CASSPLAGGAYEQFF. In nucleotides, the CDR3 is TGTGCCAGCTCACCACTGGCGGGAGGGGCCTATGAGCAGTTCTTC.

J is TRBJ2-7 and V is TRBV29-1; 12 bases are shared with TRBD2. Trimming at V came to 1 base and at J to 7 bases, leaving 2 bases not matched to a gene. The CDR3 consists of 13 residues. CDR1 is SQVTM, CDR2 ANQGSEA, per germline. The CDR3 region is CSVEGLAGGEQYF. The CDR3 nucleotides are TGCAGCGTTGAAGGTCTAGCGGGGGGGGAGCAGTACTTC.

V usage is TRBV28 and J usage is TRBJ2-7; 8 positions match TRBD1. The CDR3 has 14 residues. Germline V gene data show CDR1 as MDHEN and CDR2 as SYDVKM. V shed 7 bases and J 1 base; nucleotides not matched to a gene: 6. This CDR3 reads CASTPNRGSYEQYF. CDR3 nucleotides: TGTGCCAGCACTCCGAACAGGGGGTCCTACGAGCAGTACTTC.

V usage is TRBV19 and J usage is TRBJ1-2; D is perhaps TRBD1 (6 bases). V was clipped by 4 bases and J by 4 bases, with 19 bases between them. There are 16 residues in the CDR3. CDR1 is LNHDA, CDR2 SQIVND, per germline (reference sequence). CDR3 sequence reads: CASSTGLAGEIYGYTF. The CDR3 nucleotides are TGTGCCAGTAGTACGGGGTTAGCAGGGGAGATCTATGGCTACACCTTC.

A note on this clone: Distinct nucleotide sequences in the sample also encode this CDR3. This chain links TRBV18 with TRBJ1-5; a possible D gene is TRBD1 (5 bases). Germline CDR1 reads KGHSH; CDR2 reads LQKENI. The V end lost 0 bases, the J end lost 4 bases, and 7 bases lay between the germline ends. The CDR3 runs 14 residues. CDR3 region: CASSPPQGNQPQHF. Written as DNA, the CDR3 is TGTGCCAGCTCACCACCGCAGGGAAATCAGCCCCAGCATTTT.

The chain recombines TRBV4-1 with TRBJ2-7; TRBD1 aligns across 9 bases. The CDR3 length is 18 residues. V gave up 4 bases and J gave up 6 bases; unmatched junction bases: 19. Germline V CDR1 and CDR2: MGHRA, YSYEKL. CDR3 sequence: CASSPKFRGGQGRIEQYF. The CDR3 DNA is TGCGCCAGCAGCCCAAAGTTCAGGGGGGGACAGGGTCGGATCGAGCAGTACTTC.

The genes are TRBV9 and TRBJ2-3; D remains ambiguous. CDR3 length: 12 residues. The germline V gene encodes CDR1 SGDLS and CDR2 YYNGEE. The V end was cut by 0 bases, the J end by 3 bases, with 2 bases between. As DNA, the CDR3 is TGTGCCAGCAGCGTAGTAACAGATACGCAGTATTTT. Its translation is CASSVVTDTQYF.

This clone turned up a few times. This chain uses TRBV18 with TRBJ2-1; 8 positions match TRBD2. The CDR3 runs 17 residues. Germline V lookup: CDR1 KGHSH, CDR2 LQKENI. V was pared by 0 bases and J by 2 bases, with 6 bases of the junction left unmatched. The CDR3 here is CASSPPSGESPYNEQFF. The CDR3 DNA is TGTGCCAGCTCACCACCTAGCGGGGAGAGCCCCTACAATGAGCAGTTCTTC.

The chain carries TRBV25-1 and TRBJ2-1, with 7 bases identical to TRBD1. The trim removed 8 bases at V and 6 bases at J, leaving 7 bases unmatched. The CDR3 is 13 residues long. The germline V gene has CDR1 MGHDK and CDR2 SYGVNS. DNA of the CDR3: TGTGCCAGCCGGACAGACAGGGCCAATGAGCAGTTCTTC. Protein product: CASRTDRANEQFF.

Regarding this clone: Different DNA sequences within this sample yield the same CDR3. The V gene is TRBV28, the J gene TRBJ2-5, with 9 bases that match TRBD2. The CDR3 runs 15 residues. After removal of 3 bases from V and 5 bases from J, the junction contained 7 bases not matched to a gene. Germline-derived CDR1 and CDR2 are MDHEN and SYDVKM. The CDR3 DNA is TGTGCCAGCAGTTTGGGCGGGAGGGCGTTGGAGACCCAGTACTTC. Translated, it gives CASSLGGRALETQYF.

CDR3 region: CAWSVEAGLAGARNEQFF. The CDR3 DNA sequence: TGTGCCTGGAGTGTAGAGGCGGGACTAGCGGGAGCGAGAAATGAGCAGTTCTTC. The chain combines TRBV30 with TRBJ2-1, with 14 bases fitting TRBD2. The V gene end was trimmed by 0 bases and the J gene end by 7 bases; junction bases not matched to a gene: 11. CDR3 length: 18 residues. Germline V gene lookup returns CDR1 GTSNPN and CDR2 SVGIG (reference sequence).

Only one count was recorded for this clone. This chain joins TRBV5-8 and TRBJ2-1; 11 bases agree with TRBD2. The germline V gene encodes CDR1 SGHTS and CDR2 YDEGEE. This CDR3 contains 16 residues. With 5 bases clipped from V and 8 bases from J, the junction kept 12 bases outside the gene matches. This CDR3 is CASRERLAGGWDEQFF. The DNA for the CDR3 is TGTGCCAGCAGGGAAAGGCTAGCGGGAGGCTGGGATGAGCAGTTCTTC. The variable domain in full, completed from reference TRBV5-8 and TRBJ2-1, reads EAGVTQSPTHLIKTRGQQATLRCSPISGHTSVYWYQQALGLGLQFLLWYDEGEERNRGNFPPRFSGRQFPNYSSELNVNALELEDSALYLCASRERLAGGWDEQFFGPGTRLTVL.

The chain employs TRBV5-1 and TRBJ2-7; 7 positions agree with TRBD2. Unmatched junction bases numbered 11, after V lost 2 bases and J lost 3 bases. This CDR3 is built from 16 residues. Looked up from germline, CDR1 is SGHRS and CDR2 is YFSETQ. This CDR3 reads CASSFGRASGSYEQYF. The CDR3, as DNA: TGCGCCAGCAGCTTCGGAAGGGCTAGCGGAAGCTACGAGCAGTACTTC.

This rearrangement joins TRBV28 to TRBJ2-3, with 8 bases matching TRBD2. Germline V gene data show CDR1 as MDHEN and CDR2 as SYDVKM. The CDR3 has 15 residues. V was clipped by 5 bases and J by 2 bases; unmatched bases: 6. The CDR3 DNA follows: TGTGCCAGCAGTAGTGTAGCGGGAACCACAGATACGCAGTATTTT. It specifies CASSSVAGTTDTQYF.

This chain joins TRBV5-4 and TRBJ1-2; 7 bases line up with TRBD1. This CDR3 has 14 residues. The trim removed 4 bases at V and 3 bases at J, leaving 6 bases unmatched. CDR1 and CDR2 (germline): SGHNT, YYREEE (reference sequence). For the CDR3, the DNA is TGTGCCAGCAGCCCAGACAGGGCTCACTATGGCTACACCTTC. Translated: CASSPDRAHYGYTF.